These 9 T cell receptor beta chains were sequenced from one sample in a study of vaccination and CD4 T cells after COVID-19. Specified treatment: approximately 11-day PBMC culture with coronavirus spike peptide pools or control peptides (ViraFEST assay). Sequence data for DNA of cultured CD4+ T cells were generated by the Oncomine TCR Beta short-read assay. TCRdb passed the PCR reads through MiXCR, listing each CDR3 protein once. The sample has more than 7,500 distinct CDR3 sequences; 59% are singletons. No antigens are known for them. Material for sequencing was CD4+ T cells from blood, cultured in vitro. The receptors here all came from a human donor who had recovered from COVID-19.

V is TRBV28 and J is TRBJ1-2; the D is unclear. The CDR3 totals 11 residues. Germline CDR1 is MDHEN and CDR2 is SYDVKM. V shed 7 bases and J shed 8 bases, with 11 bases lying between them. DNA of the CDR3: TGTGCCAGCAACTCGGCTAGAGGCTACACCTTC. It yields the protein CASNSARGYTF.

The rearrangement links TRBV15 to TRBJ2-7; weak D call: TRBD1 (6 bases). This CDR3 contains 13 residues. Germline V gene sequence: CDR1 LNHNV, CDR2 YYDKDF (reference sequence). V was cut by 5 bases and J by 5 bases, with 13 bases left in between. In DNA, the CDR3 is TGTGCCACCAGCTTGAACGGACAGCACGAGCAGTACTTC. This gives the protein CATSLNGQHEQYF.

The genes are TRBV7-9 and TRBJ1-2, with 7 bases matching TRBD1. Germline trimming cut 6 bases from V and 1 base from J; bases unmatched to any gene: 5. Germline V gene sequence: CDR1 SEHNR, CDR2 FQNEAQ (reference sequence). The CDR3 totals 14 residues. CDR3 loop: CASRARDSNYGYTF. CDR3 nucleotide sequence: TGTGCCAGCAGGGCCCGGGACAGTAACTATGGCTACACCTTC.

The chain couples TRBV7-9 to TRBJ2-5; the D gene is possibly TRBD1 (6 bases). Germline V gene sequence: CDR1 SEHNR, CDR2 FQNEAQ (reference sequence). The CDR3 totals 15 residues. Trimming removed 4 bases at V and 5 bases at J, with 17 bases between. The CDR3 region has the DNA TGTGCCAGCAGCTCGCCTGGTCAGCAGGGGGAGACCCAGTACTTC. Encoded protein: CASSSPGQQGETQYF.

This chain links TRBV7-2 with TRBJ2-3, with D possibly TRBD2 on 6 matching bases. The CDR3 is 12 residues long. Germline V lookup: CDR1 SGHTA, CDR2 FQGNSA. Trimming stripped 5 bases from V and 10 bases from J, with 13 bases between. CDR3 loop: CASSATSGAQYF. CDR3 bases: TGTGCCAGCAGCGCGACTAGTGGGGCGCAGTATTTT.

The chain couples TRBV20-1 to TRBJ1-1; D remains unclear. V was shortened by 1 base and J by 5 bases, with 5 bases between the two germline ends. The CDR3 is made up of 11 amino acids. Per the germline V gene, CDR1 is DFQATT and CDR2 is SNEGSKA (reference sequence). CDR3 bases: TGCAGTGCTAGAGTGGCGACTGAAGCTTTCTTT. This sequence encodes CSARVATEAFF.

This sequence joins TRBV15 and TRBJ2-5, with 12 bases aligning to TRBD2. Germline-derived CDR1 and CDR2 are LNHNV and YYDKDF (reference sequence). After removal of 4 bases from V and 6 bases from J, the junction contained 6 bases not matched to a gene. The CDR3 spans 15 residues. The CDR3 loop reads CATSTGTSGLKTQYF. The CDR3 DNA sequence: TGTGCCACCAGCACTGGGACTAGCGGGTTAAAGACCCAGTACTTC.

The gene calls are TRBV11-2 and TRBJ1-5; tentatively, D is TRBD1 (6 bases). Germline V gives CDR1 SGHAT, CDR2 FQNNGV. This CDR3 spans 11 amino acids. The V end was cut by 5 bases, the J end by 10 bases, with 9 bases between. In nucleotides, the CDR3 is TGTGCCAGCAGCCGAGGGGGACCCCAGCATTTT. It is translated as CASSRGGPQHF.

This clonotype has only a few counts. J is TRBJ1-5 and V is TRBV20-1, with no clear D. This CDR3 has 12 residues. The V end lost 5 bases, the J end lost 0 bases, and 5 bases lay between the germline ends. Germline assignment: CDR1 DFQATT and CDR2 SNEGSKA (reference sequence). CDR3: CSAQASNQPQHF. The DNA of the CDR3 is TGCAGTGCTCAAGCTAGCAATCAGCCCCAGCATTTT.